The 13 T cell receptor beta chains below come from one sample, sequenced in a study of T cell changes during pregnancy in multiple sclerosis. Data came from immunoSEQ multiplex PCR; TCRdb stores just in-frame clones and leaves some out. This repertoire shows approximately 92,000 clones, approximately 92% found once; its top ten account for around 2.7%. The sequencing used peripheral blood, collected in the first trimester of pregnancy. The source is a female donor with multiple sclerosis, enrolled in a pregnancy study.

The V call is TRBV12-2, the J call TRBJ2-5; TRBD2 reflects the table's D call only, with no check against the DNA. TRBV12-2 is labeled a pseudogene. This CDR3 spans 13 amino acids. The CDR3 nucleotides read TGTGCAAACCCCTTGACTAGCCGGGAGACCCAGTACTTC. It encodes CANPLTSRETQYF.

CDR3 sequence reads: CASSLQGAFRADTQYF. In nucleotides, the CDR3 is TGTGCCAGCAGCCTACAGGGGGCGTTTAGGGCAGATACGCAGTATTTT. The chain uses TRBV21-1 and TRBJ2-3; whether TRBD1, the table's D call, matches the DNA was not checked. TRBV21-1 is a documented pseudogene. The CDR3 is made up of 16 amino acids.

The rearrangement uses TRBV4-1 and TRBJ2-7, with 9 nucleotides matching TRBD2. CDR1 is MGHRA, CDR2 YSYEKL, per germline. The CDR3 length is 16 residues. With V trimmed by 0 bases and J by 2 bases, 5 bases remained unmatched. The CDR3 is CASSQEGPSGTYEQYF. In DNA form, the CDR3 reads TGCGCCAGCAGCCAAGAAGGTCCTAGCGGGACCTACGAGCAGTACTTC.

The CDR3 nucleotides are TGCAGTGCTAGACTGGGAGAGCCCCAGCATTTT. Residues: CSARLGEPQHF. J is TRBJ1-5 and V is TRBV20-1, with D uncertain. Germline V gene lookup returns CDR1 DFQATT and CDR2 SNEGSKA (reference sequence). The CDR3 extends over 11 amino acids. V was cut by 2 bases and J by 8 bases, with 7 bases left in between.

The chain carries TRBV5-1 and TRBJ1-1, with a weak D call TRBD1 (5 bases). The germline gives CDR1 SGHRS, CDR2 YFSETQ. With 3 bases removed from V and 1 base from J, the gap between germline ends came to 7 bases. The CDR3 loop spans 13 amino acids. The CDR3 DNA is TGCGCCAGCAGCTGGGGGGGGAACACTGAAGCTTTCTTT. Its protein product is CASSWGGNTEAFF.

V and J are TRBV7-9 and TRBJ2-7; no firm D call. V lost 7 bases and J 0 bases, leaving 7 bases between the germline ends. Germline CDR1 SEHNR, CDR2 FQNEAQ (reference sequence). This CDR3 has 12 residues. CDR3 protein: CASIPLSYEQYF. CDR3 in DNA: TGTGCCAGCATTCCTCTCTCCTACGAGCAGTACTTC.

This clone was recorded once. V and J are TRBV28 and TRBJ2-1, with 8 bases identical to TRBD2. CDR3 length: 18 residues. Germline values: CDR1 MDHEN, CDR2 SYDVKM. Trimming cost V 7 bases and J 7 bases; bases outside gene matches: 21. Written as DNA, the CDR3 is TGTGCCAGCATTGAGGGTGGCGGGGGGCGGGGCCAGAAAAATGAGCAGTTCTTC. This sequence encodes CASIEGGGGRGQKNEQFF.

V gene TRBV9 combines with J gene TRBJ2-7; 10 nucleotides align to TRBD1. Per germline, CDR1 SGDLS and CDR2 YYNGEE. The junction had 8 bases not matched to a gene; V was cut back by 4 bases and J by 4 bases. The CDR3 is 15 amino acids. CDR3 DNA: TGTGCCAGCAGCCCTCGGACAGGGGGGTTTTACGAGCAGTACTTC. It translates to CASSPRTGGFYEQYF.

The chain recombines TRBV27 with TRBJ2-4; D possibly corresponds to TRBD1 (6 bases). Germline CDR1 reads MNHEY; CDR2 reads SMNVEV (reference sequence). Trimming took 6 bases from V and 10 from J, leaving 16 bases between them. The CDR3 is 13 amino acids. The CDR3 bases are TGTGCCAGCAGACAGGGAGCGGCAGAGATTCAGTACTTC. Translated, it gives CASRQGAAEIQYF.

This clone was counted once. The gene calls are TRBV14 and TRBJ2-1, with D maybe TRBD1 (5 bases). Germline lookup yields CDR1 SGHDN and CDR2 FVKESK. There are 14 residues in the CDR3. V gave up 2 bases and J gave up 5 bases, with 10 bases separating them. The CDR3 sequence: CASSQLKGNNEQFF. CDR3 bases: TGTGCCAGCAGCCAACTCAAGGGGAACAATGAGCAGTTCTTC.

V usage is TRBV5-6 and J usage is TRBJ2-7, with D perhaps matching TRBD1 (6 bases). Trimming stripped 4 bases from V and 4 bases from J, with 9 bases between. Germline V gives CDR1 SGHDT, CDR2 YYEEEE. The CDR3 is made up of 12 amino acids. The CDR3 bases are TGTGCCAGCAGCAGGACAGATTACGAGCAGTACTTC. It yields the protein CASSRTDYEQYF.

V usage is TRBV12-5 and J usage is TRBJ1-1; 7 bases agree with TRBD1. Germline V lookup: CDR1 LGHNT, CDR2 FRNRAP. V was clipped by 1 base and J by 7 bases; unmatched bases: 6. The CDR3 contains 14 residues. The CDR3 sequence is CASGLGTNRGEAFF. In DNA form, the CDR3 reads TGTGCTAGTGGTTTGGGCACGAACAGGGGTGAAGCTTTCTTT.

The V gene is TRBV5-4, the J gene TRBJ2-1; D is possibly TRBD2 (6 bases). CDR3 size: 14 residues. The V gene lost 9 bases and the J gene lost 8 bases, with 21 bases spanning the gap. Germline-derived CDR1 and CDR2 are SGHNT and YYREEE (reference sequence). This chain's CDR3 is CATDRDSGLDEQFF. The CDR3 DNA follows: TGTGCCACCGACCGGGACTCCGGGCTCGATGAGCAGTTCTTC. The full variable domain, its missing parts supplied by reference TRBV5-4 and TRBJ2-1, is ETGVTQSPTHLIKTRGQQVTLRCSSQSGHNTVSWYQQALGQGPQFIFQYYREEENGRGNFPPRFSGLQFPNYSSELNVNALELDDSALYLCATDRDSGLDEQFFGPGTRLTVL.